This T cell receptor (beta chain) was identified during a study of T-cell memory formation after mild COVID-19. Study-wide results and caveats: The study found contracting CD4+ clones mainly in CM and EM and contracting CD8+ clones in EMRA.

This clonotype was observed at least ten times. Its antigen remains unidentified. 5'RACE, which relied on constant-segment primers, yielded TCR alpha and TCR beta cDNA libraries carrying sample barcodes and UMIs. A single record per CDR3 protein comes from TCRdb applying MiXCR to the 5' RACE reads. The repertoire holds about 170,000 distinct CDR3 sequences, over 10% seen once, with 2.5% to 3.5% in the top ten. V was pared by 8 bases and J by 3 bases, with 8 bases between. Per germline, CDR1 MNHEY and CDR2 SVGAGI. The CDR3 is 13 residues long. The chain carries TRBV6-5 and TRBJ1-6; maybe TRBD1 (5 bases). Material for sequencing was PBMCs or a T cell subset sorted from them (not recorded which). The sequence was obtained from a young man who had mild COVID-19 (a few samples of this study predate the infection). Cell type and time point are not known. Here the CDR3 DNA reads TGTGCCAGCGGGGCCTACTATAATTCACCCCTCCACTTT. This encodes CASGAYYNSPLHF.